The 28 T cell receptor beta chains listed next were all sequenced from one sample in a study of OX40 agonist ivuxolimab in advanced cancers. Repertoires were generated with immunoSEQ multiplex PCR, while TCRdb's copy carries only in-frame clones and drops some. Here the sample spans around 40,000 clones, approximately 80% being singletons. The sequencing used CD4+ or CD8+ T cells sorted from blood, collected in a trial of the OX40 agonist ivuxolimab. Every receptor here comes from an adult with an advanced solid tumor such as melanoma, head and neck, liver or kidney cancer.

The chain links TRBV19 to TRBJ2-1; 13 bases are a match to TRBD2. CDR3 length: 17 residues. Unmatched junction bases numbered 5, after V lost 6 bases and J lost 0 bases. Germline CDR1 LNHDA, CDR2 SQIVND (reference sequence). The CDR3 DNA sequence: TGTGCCAGTAGAGGACTAGCGGGGGATCGCTCCTACAATGAGCAGTTCTTC. Its translation: CASRGLAGDRSYNEQFF.

The V gene is TRBV4-3, the J gene TRBJ2-2; D unresolved. The V end lost 0 bases, the J end lost 3 bases, and 8 bases lay between the germline ends. Germline V gene data show CDR1 as LGHNA and CDR2 as YSLEER. The length of the CDR3 is 15 residues. The CDR3 DNA is TGCGCCAGCAGCCAAGATGGTGGGGACACCGGGGAGCTGTTTTTT. Translation gives CASSQDGGDTGELFF.

The CDR3 bases are TGTGCCAGCAGCTTCGGCGGGGTCAATGAAAAACTGTTTTTT. The encoded protein is CASSFGGVNEKLFF. V and J are TRBV7-9 and TRBJ1-4; D is unresolved. Deletions cut 3 bases from V and 5 bases from J, with 10 bases between. This CDR3 is 14 amino acids long. Germline values: CDR1 SEHNR, CDR2 FQNEAQ (reference sequence).

V is TRBV27 and J is TRBJ1-3; no definite D call. The V gene's germline CDR1 is MNHEY and CDR2 SMNVEV (reference sequence). Trimming shortened V by 2 bases and J by 8 bases, and 13 bases separated the two germline ends. CDR3 length: 14 amino acids. CDR3: CASSLRYGGDTIYF. The CDR3 nucleotides read TGTGCCAGCAGTTTAAGGTACGGCGGAGACACCATATATTTT.

The chain joins TRBV10-2 to TRBJ2-5; perhaps TRBD1 as D (6 bases). The J call may be faulty, since TRBJ2-7 better matches the DNA end. This CDR3 is 14 amino acids long. Looked up from germline, CDR1 is WSHSY and CDR2 is SAAADI. CDR3 region: CASSEWGHSYEQYF. CDR3 nucleotides: TGCGCCAGCAGTGAGTGGGGACACTCCTACGAGCAGTACTTC.

This chain joins TRBV4-1 and TRBJ1-2; D ambiguous. The CDR3 has 15 residues. V lost 0 bases to trimming and J lost 4 bases, with 12 bases between them. CDR1 is MGHRA and CDR2 is YSYEKL in the germline V gene. The CDR3 is CASSQDAGRRYGYTF. The CDR3, as DNA: TGCGCCAGCAGCCAAGATGCAGGCCGCCGCTATGGCTACACCTTC.

The rearrangement uses TRBV4-3 and TRBJ1-5; the D gene is possibly TRBD1 (5 bases). CDR3 length equals 15 residues. Germline lookup yields CDR1 LGHNA and CDR2 YSLEER. V lost 3 bases and J 4 bases, leaving 13 bases between the germline ends. DNA for the CDR3: TGCGCCAGCAGCCAGGGACCCTCCGGGAATCAGCCCCAGCATTTT. It translates to CASSQGPSGNQPQHF.

The V call is TRBV11-2, the J call TRBJ1-3; D is uncertain. This CDR3 is built from 16 residues. Germline CDR1 reads SGHAT; CDR2 reads FQNNGV. V was trimmed by 4 bases and J by 0 bases, leaving 13 bases between them. The CDR3 loop reads CASSSGQAYSGNTIYF. CDR3 sequence (DNA): TGTGCCAGCAGCTCCGGGCAAGCCTACTCTGGAAACACCATATATTTT.

The chain links TRBV19 to TRBJ1-6; D not resolved. The CDR3 runs to 18 residues. V lost 0 bases to trimming and J lost 6 bases, with 18 bases between them. CDR1 is LNHDA and CDR2 is SQIVND in the germline V gene (reference sequence). The CDR3 nucleotides are TGTGCCAGTAGTATAGATCCGAGAACCTATCCCTTTAATTCACCCCTCCACTTT. As protein: CASSIDPRTYPFNSPLHF.

The chain couples TRBV10-3 to TRBJ2-1; 10 bases map to TRBD2. The ends lost 2 bases at V and 5 bases at J; junction bases unmatched: 6. The CDR3 consists of 16 residues. Germline V lookup: CDR1 ENHRY, CDR2 SYGVKD. CDR3 in amino acids: CAISEMLAGAHNEQFF. In DNA form, the CDR3 reads TGTGCCATCAGTGAGATGCTAGCGGGAGCACACAATGAGCAGTTCTTC.

This clone has a single count. V gene TRBV14 combines with J gene TRBJ1-6, with no clear D. The CDR3 contains 14 residues. CDR1 and CDR2 from the germline V gene are SGHDN and FVKESK. Trimming removed 0 bases from V and 6 bases from J, with 6 bases in between. The CDR3 spells CASSQEVINSPLHF. CDR3 DNA sequence: TGTGCCAGCAGCCAAGAAGTTATTAATTCACCCCTCCACTTT.

Only a few counts were recorded for this clone. CDR3 sequence reads: CASSYDRDRGGYTF. DNA of the CDR3: TGTGCCAGCAGCTACGACCGGGACAGGGGCGGCTACACCTTC. The chain recombines TRBV11-2 with TRBJ1-2; TRBD1 agrees at 10 bases. Looked up from germline, CDR1 is SGHAT and CDR2 is FQNNGV. J lost 8 bases, V lost 4 bases, and 7 bases had no gene match. The CDR3 covers 14 residues.

J is TRBJ1-4 and V is TRBV5-1; 7 bases are shared with TRBD1. V lost 4 bases and J lost 3; bases outside the gene matches: 6. Germline V lookup: CDR1 SGHRS, CDR2 YFSETQ. The CDR3 is 15 amino acids. DNA of the CDR3: TGCGCCAGCAGCAGAAGGACAGGCCCTAATGAAAAACTGTTTTTT. It specifies CASSRRTGPNEKLFF.

The gene calls are TRBV30 and TRBJ2-7; TRBD2 might be the D (6 bases). Germline values: CDR1 GTSNPN, CDR2 SVGIG (reference sequence). There are 14 residues in the CDR3. V lost 2 bases to trimming and J lost 2 bases, with 13 bases between them. CDR3 sequence (DNA): TGTGCCTGGAGTTCGGGACTTGAAGCCTACGAGCAGTACTTC. As protein: CAWSSGLEAYEQYF.

The V and J genes are TRBV4-3 and TRBJ2-3; D possibly uses TRBD1 or TRBD2 (5 bases each). Germline CDR1 LGHNA, CDR2 YSLEER. The CDR3 loop spans 15 amino acids. V was shortened by 4 bases and J by 2 bases, with 13 bases between the two germline ends. Here the CDR3 DNA reads TGCGCCAGCAGCCCCCGCCCGGGGCCCACAGATACGCAGTATTTT. Its translation is CASSPRPGPTDTQYF.

The chain employs TRBV6-5 and TRBJ1-2, with no clear D. The CDR3 spans 15 residues. The germline CDR1 and CDR2 sequences are MNHEY and SVGAGI. Trimming shortened V by 2 bases and J by 7 bases, and 17 bases separated the two germline ends. CDR3 DNA: TGTGCCAGCAGTTACGCGAGAAGTCCTATCAGTGGCTACACCTTC. Amino acids: CASSYARSPISGYTF.

The CDR3 nucleotides read TGTGCCACCAGCAGAGGGGGAGGGTACTATGGCTACACCTTC. This translates into CATSRGGGYYGYTF. The chain recombines TRBV15 with TRBJ1-2; D gene uncertain. Germline V gene sequence: CDR1 LNHNV, CDR2 YYDKDF (reference sequence). This CDR3 is 14 amino acids long. V shed 1 base and J shed 3 bases, with 9 bases lying between them.

The J gene is TRBJ2-7, the V gene TRBV7-9; 14 positions agree with TRBD2. V dropped 5 bases and J dropped 4; count of bases not matched to a gene: 10. CDR3 length: 17 amino acids. CDR1 is SEHNR and CDR2 is FQNEAQ in the germline V gene (reference sequence). CDR3 DNA sequence: TGTGCCAGCAGCAGACCCCTCGGGACTAGCGGGAGTTACGAGCAGTACTTC. This sequence encodes CASSRPLGTSGSYEQYF.

The V call is TRBV5-1, the J call TRBJ2-1; 12 bases agree with TRBD2. Germline V gene sequence: CDR1 SGHRS, CDR2 YFSETQ. V lost 0 bases and J lost 4; bases outside the gene matches: 8. This CDR3 contains 18 residues. The CDR3 nucleotides are TGCGCCAGCAGCTTGGAGGCTAGCGGGGGGGCCGGTTACAATGAGCAGTTCTTC. It specifies CASSLEASGGAGYNEQFF.

The chain uses TRBV9 and TRBJ2-1, with 8 bases fitting TRBD2. The CDR3 length is 15 residues. CDR1 and CDR2 from the germline V gene are SGDLS and YYNGEE. The junction had 4 bases not matched to a gene; V was cut back by 1 base and J by 4 bases. For the CDR3, the DNA is TGTGCCAGCAGCGTAATGGGACTAGATTACAATGAGCAGTTCTTC. It yields the protein CASSVMGLDYNEQFF.

V usage is TRBV5-1 and J usage is TRBJ2-1; 12 positions agree with TRBD2. The CDR3 consists of 16 residues. Germline lookup yields CDR1 SGHRS and CDR2 YFSETQ. The ends lost 0 bases at V and 5 bases at J; junction bases unmatched: 3. CDR3 nucleotides: TGCGCCAGCAGCTTGGTAGGACTAGCGGGAAACAATGAGCAGTTCTTC. It encodes CASSLVGLAGNNEQFF.

This chain connects TRBV6-1 to TRBJ2-5, with 7 positions matching TRBD1. The germline gives CDR1 MNHNS, CDR2 SASEGT. The V gene end was trimmed by 5 bases and the J gene end by 5 bases; junction bases not matched to a gene: 5. The CDR3 has 13 amino acids. DNA for the CDR3: TGTGCCAGCAGTCCCGACAGGGCGGAGACCCAGTACTTC. Its protein product is CASSPDRAETQYF.

The rearrangement uses TRBV19 and TRBJ1-5; D gene unclear. Trimming took off 5 bases at V and 4 bases at J, with 15 bases between the two ends. In germline, CDR1 is LNHDA, CDR2 SQIVND (reference sequence). This CDR3 has 15 residues. The CDR3 DNA reads as TGTGCCAGTAGTCCCCCCCCGGCCCAGAATCAGCCCCAGCATTTT. It translates to CASSPPPAQNQPQHF.

The chain links TRBV20-1 to TRBJ2-7; D perhaps matches TRBD2 (5 bases). The CDR3 length is 10 residues. V lost 7 bases and J lost 4, with 8 bases in between. Germline V lookup: CDR1 DFQATT, CDR2 SNEGSKA (reference sequence). In nucleotides, the CDR3 is TGCAGTGTCGGGGAATACGAGCAGTACTTC. Its protein is CSVGEYEQYF.

The V gene is TRBV29-1, the J gene TRBJ2-7, with D possibly matching TRBD1 (5 bases). From germline, CDR1 is SQVTM and CDR2 ANQGSEA. V dropped 3 bases and J dropped 3 bases, with 12 bases sitting between them. This CDR3 comprises 13 residues. Written as DNA, the CDR3 is TGCAGCGTTGAGTCCAGGGTTTTCTACGAGCAGTACTTC. This sequence encodes CSVESRVFYEQYF.

J is TRBJ1-2 and V is TRBV7-8; D not certain. CDR3 length: 14 residues. CDR1 is SGHVS and CDR2 is FQNEAQ in the germline V gene. The germline V and J ends were trimmed by 1 base and 4 bases, with 10 bases remaining between them. In nucleotides, the CDR3 is TGTGCCAGCAGCTTAGTTCTAATTGGCTATGGCTACACCTTC. Translating gives CASSLVLIGYGYTF.

The rearrangement uses TRBV28 and TRBJ1-2; D is ambiguous. This CDR3 is built from 15 residues. Germline CDR1 is MDHEN and CDR2 is SYDVKM. Trimming removed 2 bases at V and 5 bases at J, with 15 bases between. CDR3 residues: CASSLGHPTLYGYTF. CDR3 nucleotide sequence: TGTGCCAGCAGTTTAGGGCACCCTACGTTGTATGGCTACACCTTC.

The rearrangement joins TRBV6-1 to TRBJ2-1; 10 positions agree with TRBD2. The V gene end was trimmed by 11 bases and the J gene end by 2 bases; junction bases not matched to a gene: 6. Germline CDR1 and CDR2: MNHNS and SASEGT. CDR3 length: 14 amino acids. The DNA of the CDR3 is TGTGCCTGCGAGCGGGAGGGGGCCTACAATGAGCAGTTCTTC. It encodes CACEREGAYNEQFF.